This T cell receptor (beta chain) derives from a study of control samples from healthy donors and cancer patients. The CDR3 sequence is 15 residues long. Germline V gene sequence: CDR1 MGHRA, CDR2 YSYEKL. The V end was cut by 4 bases, the J end by 5 bases, with 17 bases between. Profiled with immunoSEQ multiplex PCR; TCRdb holds only in-frame clones, not every one. The sample records 200,000 to 250,000 clones, about 93% being singletons. The origin of this receptor is a middle-aged man in good health. V and J are TRBV4-1 and TRBJ1-2, with D perhaps TRBD1 (5 bases). The material sequenced was blood. CDR3 loop: CASSRPSGVLYGYTF. In DNA form, the CDR3 reads TGCGCCAGCAGCCGCCCCTCGGGGGTCCTTTATGGCTACACCTTC.